Here is one T cell receptor (beta chain) with its context. Generated by immunoSEQ multiplex PCR, the TCRdb table keeps only in-frame clones and is missing some. This table has about 110,000 clones, just under 95% appearing once. The data are from a study of T cell responses to AZD1222 COVID-19 vaccine. This CDR3 has 13 amino acids. V shed 1 base and J shed 7 bases, with 7 bases lying between them. CDR1 and CDR2 from the germline V gene are KGHDR and SFDVKD. This sample comprised peripheral blood, obtained 28 days after the second AZD1222 dose. The chain uses TRBV24-1 and TRBJ1-5, with D tentatively TRBD1 (5 bases). The receptor comes from an adult who received the AZD1222 COVID-19 vaccine. The CDR3 bases are TGTGCCACCAGTGATTTTGGGGACCAGCCCCAGCATTTT. It yields the protein CATSDFGDQPQHF.